This TCR beta chain was sequenced during a study of CXCR3-negative and CXCR3-positive naive CD8 T cells. General observations from the study: For naive cells, CXCR3-negative and CXCR3-positive subsets had similar TRBV-TRBJ usage; for memory cells, usage differed. For memory CD8+ cells diversity was much lower, but both naive subsets had comparably high diversity. Greater hydrophobicity was found in TRB CDR3s of CXCR3-positive naive cells than of CXCR3-negative naive cells.

UMI-tagged TRB cDNA libraries were built via 5' RACE. TCRdb re-analyzed the 5' RACE reads; it lists each CDR3 protein once, without DNA. The sample includes roughly 99,000 distinct CDR3 sequences. Comment on this clonotype: Antigen: not known.

Each CD8+ T cell subset was sorted in triplicate, 250,000 to 300,000 cells each. The TCR was taken from a human donor in good health. Some clones in this sample may be carry-over from other donors' samples. The sample comprised naive CXCR3+ CD8+ T cells from blood. Subset of the sample: CD45RO-CCR7+CD27+CD95- naive CD8+ T cells expressing CXCR3 (TNR3+).

CDR3 loop: CASSYTWEVDSANYGYTF. V usage is TRBV6-6 and J usage is TRBJ1-2; TCRdb's D call, TRBD1, is unchecked because there is no DNA. CDR3 length: 18 residues. CDR1 and CDR2 (germline): MNHNY, SVGAGI (reference sequence).